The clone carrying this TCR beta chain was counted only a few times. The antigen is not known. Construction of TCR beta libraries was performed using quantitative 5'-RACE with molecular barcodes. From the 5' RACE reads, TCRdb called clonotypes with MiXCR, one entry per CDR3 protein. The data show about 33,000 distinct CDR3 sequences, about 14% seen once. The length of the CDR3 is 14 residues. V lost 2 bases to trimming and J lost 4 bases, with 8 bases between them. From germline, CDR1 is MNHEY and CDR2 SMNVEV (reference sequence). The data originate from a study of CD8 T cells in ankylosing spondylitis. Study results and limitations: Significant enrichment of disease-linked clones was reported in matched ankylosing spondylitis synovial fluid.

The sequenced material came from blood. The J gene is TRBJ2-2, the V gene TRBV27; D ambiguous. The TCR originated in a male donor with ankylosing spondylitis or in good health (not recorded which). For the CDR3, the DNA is TGTGCCAGCAGTTTAGGCAGATCCACCGGGGAGCTGTTTTTT. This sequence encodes CASSLGRSTGELFF.